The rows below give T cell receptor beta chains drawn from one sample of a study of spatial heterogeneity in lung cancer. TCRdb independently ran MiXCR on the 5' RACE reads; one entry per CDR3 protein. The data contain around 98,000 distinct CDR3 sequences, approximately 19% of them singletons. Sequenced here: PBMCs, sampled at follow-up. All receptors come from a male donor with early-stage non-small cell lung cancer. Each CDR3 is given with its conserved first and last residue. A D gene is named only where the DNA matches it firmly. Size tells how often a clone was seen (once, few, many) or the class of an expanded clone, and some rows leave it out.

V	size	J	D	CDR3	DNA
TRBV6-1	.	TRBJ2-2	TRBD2	CASRVGTSGGNTGELFF	TGTGCCAGCAGGGTTGGGACTAGCGGGGGAAACACCGGGGAGCTGTTTTTT
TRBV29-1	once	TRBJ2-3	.	CSASTTSTDTQYF	TGCAGTGCGTCAACAACTAGCACAGATACGCAGTATTTT
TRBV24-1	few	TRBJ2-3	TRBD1	CATSGPGGNTQYF	TGTGCCACCAGTGGTCCAGGGGGAAATACGCAGTATTTT
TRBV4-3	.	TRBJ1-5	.	CASSQDGGSQPQHF	TGCGCCAGCAGCCAAGATGGGGGGAGTCAGCCCCAGCATTTT
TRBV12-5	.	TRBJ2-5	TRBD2	CASRLAGGKETQYF	TGTGCTAGTAGGCTAGCGGGAGGAAAGGAGACCCAGTACTTC
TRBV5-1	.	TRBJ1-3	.	CASSESSGNTIYF	TGCGCCAGCAGCGAGAGCTCTGGAAACACCATATATTTT
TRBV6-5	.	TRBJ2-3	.	CASSPLGDTQYF	TGTGCCAGCAGTCCACTTGGGGATACGCAGTATTTT
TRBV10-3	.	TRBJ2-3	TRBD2	CAISATSGGLTDTQYF	TGTGCCATCAGTGCAACTAGCGGGGGTCTAACAGATACGCAGTATTTT
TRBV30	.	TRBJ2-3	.	CAWGGPGLADTQYF	TGTGCCTGGGGCGGCCCCGGGCTCGCAGATACGCAGTATTTT
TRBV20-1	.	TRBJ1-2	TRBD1	CSASGDRINYGYTF	TGCAGTGCTAGCGGGGACAGAATAAACTATGGCTACACCTTC
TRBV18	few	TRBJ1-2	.	CASSPGLHGYTF	TGTGCCAGCTCGCCGGGACTACATGGCTACACCTTC
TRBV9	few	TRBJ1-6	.	CASSAWTDNSPLHF	TGTGCCAGCAGCGCTTGGACAGATAATTCACCCCTCCACTTT
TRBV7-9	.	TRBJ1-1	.	CASSLDRGPAFF	TGTGCCAGCAGCTTAGATCGGGGGCCAGCTTTCTTT
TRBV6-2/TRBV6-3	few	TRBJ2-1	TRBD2	CASSYSTRASGRNEQFF	TGTGCCAGCAGTTACTCCACTCGAGCTAGCGGGAGGAATGAGCAGTTCTTC
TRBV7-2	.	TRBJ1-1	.	CASSPSSRREAFF	TGTGCCAGCAGCCCATCCTCGAGGCGTGAAGCTTTCTTT
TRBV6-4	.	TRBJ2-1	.	CASSSRGDNEQFF	TGTGCCAGCAGTAGCAGGGGTGACAATGAGCAGTTCTTC
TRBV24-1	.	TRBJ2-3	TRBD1	CAISEETGGDTQYF	TGTGCCATCAGTGAGGAGACAGGGGGAGATACGCAGTATTTT
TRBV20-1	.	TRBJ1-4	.	CSAGSRGINEKLFF	TGCAGTGCTGGCAGCCGGGGGATCAATGAAAAACTGTTTTTT
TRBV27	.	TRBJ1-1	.	CASSLRVRGTEAFF	TGTGCCAGCAGTTTAAGGGTGAGGGGGACTGAAGCTTTCTTT
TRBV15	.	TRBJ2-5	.	CATSRDRHRETQYF	TGTGCCACCAGCAGAGATCGACATCGGGAGACCCAGTACTTC
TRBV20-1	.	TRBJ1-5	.	CSARTSSFRGEPQHF	TGCAGTGCTAGAACTTCCAGCTTTAGAGGAGAGCCCCAGCATTTT
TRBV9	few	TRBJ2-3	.	CASSVSLEKPGDTQYF	TGTGCCAGCAGCGTATCACTAGAGAAACCGGGCGATACGCAGTATTTT
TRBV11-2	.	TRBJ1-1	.	CASSLAGNTEAFF	TGTGCCAGCAGCTTAGCAGGGAACACTGAAGCTTTCTTT
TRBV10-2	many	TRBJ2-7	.	CASSEDWGVSYEQYF	TGCGCCAGCAGTGAGGACTGGGGGGTCTCCTACGAGCAGTACTTC
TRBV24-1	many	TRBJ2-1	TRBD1	CATSATGSSYNEQFF	TGTGCCACCAGTGCGACAGGGAGCTCCTACAATGAGCAGTTCTTC
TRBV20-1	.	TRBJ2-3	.	CSAIVAAFTDTQYF	TGCAGTGCTATTGTAGCGGCGTTCACAGATACGCAGTATTTT
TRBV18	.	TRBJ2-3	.	CASSPRGSSTDTQYF	TGTGCCAGCTCACCAAGAGGCTCTAGCACAGATACGCAGTATTTT
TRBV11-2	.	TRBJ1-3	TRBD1	CASSPGTGSGNTIYF	TGTGCCAGCAGCCCCGGGACAGGGAGCGGAAACACCATATATTTT
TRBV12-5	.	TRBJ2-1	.	CASGLETTYNEQFF	TGTGCTAGTGGTTTGGAGACCACCTACAATGAGCAGTTCTTC
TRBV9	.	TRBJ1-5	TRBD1	CASSAGQGHQPQHF	TGTGCCAGCAGCGCCGGACAGGGGCATCAGCCCCAGCATTTT
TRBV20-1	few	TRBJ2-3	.	CSGRRGPGSTDTQYF	TGCAGTGGACGAAGGGGCCCGGGTAGCACAGATACGCAGTATTTT
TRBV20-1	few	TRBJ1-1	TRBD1	CSAPRSGQGTEAFF	TGCAGTGCCCCTCGTTCGGGACAGGGAACTGAAGCTTTCTTT
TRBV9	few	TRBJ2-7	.	CASSVGGELSEQYF	TGTGCCAGCAGCGTAGGTGGTGAGCTGAGCGAGCAGTACTTC
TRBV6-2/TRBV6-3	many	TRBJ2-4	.	CASSPRGIQYF	TGTGCCAGCAGCCCCCGGGGCATTCAGTACTTC
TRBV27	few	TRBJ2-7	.	CASRSRVNEQYF	TGTGCCAGCAGAAGCAGGGTCAACGAGCAGTACTTC
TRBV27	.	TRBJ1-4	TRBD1	CASSLSGQFNEKLFF	TGTGCCAGCAGTTTATCGGGACAGTTTAATGAAAAACTGTTTTTT
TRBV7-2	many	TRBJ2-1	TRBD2	CASSLGLAGGEQFF	TGTGCCAGCAGCTTAGGACTAGCGGGAGGTGAGCAGTTCTTC
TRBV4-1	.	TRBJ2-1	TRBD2	CASSQDSGRSYNEQFF	TGCGCCAGCAGCCAAGATAGCGGGAGATCCTACAATGAGCAGTTCTTC
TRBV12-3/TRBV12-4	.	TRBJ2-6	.	CASSLRVAGANVLTF	TGTGCCAGCAGTTTAAGGGTCGCTGGGGCCAACGTCCTGACTTTC
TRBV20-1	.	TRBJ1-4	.	CSARPQGGTGEKLFF	TGCAGTGCTAGACCCCAGGGTGGTACGGGTGAAAAACTGTTTTTT
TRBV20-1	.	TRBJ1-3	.	CSATSRKTGNTIYF	TGCAGTGCTACGTCTCGGAAAACTGGAAACACCATATATTTT
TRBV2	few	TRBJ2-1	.	CASSPGGPSGNEQFF	TGTGCCAGCAGCCCCGGGGGGCCTAGTGGGAATGAGCAGTTCTTC
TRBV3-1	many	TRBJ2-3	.	CASSQDSLPADTQYF	TGTGCCAGCAGCCAAGACTCCCTCCCCGCAGATACGCAGTATTTT
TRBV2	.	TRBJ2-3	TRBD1	CASRSQGNTDTQYF	TGTGCCAGCAGGTCACAGGGGAACACAGATACGCAGTATTTT
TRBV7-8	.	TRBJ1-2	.	CASSPYHYTF	TGTGCCAGCAGCCCGTATCACTACACCTTC